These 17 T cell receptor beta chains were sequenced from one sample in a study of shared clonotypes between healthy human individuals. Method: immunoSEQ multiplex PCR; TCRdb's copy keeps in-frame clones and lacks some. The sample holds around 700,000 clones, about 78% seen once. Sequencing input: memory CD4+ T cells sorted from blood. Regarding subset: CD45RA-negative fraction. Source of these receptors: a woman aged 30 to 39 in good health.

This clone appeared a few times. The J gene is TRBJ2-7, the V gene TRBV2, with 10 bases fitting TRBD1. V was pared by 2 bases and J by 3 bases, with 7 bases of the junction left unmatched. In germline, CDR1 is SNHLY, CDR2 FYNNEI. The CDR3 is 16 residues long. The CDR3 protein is CASSETYGTGDYEQYF. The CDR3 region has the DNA TGTGCCAGCAGTGAAACTTATGGGACAGGGGACTACGAGCAGTACTTC.

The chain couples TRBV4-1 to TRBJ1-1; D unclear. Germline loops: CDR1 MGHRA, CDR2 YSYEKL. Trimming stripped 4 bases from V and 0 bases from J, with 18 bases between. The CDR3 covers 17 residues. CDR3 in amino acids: CASSPLDMGFMNTEAFF. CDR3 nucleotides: TGCGCCAGCAGCCCCCTCGACATGGGATTCATGAACACTGAAGCTTTCTTT.

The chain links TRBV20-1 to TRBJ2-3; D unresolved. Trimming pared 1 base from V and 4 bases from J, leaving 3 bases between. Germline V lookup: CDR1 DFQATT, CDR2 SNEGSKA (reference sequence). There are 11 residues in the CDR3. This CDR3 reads CSARAPDTQYF. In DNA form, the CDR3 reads TGCAGTGCTAGAGCCCCAGATACGCAGTATTTT.

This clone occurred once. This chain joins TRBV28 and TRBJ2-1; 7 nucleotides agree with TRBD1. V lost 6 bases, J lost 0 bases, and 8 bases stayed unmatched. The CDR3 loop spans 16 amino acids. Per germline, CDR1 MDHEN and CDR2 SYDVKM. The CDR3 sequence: CASRQETGSSYNEQFF. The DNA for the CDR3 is TGTGCCAGCAGGCAAGAGACAGGGAGCTCCTACAATGAGCAGTTCTTC.

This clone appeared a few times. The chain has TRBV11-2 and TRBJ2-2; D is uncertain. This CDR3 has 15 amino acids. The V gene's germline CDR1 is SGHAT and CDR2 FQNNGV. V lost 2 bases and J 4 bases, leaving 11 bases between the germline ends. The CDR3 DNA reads TGTGCCAGCAGCTTACCCCCGAGGATCACCGGGGAGCTGTTTTTT. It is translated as CASSLPPRITGELFF.

The CDR3 DNA reads as TGTGCCAGCAGCCAATCAGAGGGTTCTGAAGCTTTCTTT. Translating it yields CASSQSEGSEAFF. The chain recombines TRBV4-2 with TRBJ1-1; the D is unclear. The V and J ends lost 2 bases and 6 bases respectively, with 10 bases between them. This CDR3 spans 13 amino acids. CDR1 is LGHNA and CDR2 is YNFKEQ in the germline V gene.

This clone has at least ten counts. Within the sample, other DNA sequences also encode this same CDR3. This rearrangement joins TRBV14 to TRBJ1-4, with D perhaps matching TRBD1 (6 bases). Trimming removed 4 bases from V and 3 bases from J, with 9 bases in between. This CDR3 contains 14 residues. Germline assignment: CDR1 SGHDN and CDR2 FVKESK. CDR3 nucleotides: TGTGCCAGCAGCCCCAGGGGATCTAATGAAAAACTGTTTTTT. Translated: CASSPRGSNEKLFF.

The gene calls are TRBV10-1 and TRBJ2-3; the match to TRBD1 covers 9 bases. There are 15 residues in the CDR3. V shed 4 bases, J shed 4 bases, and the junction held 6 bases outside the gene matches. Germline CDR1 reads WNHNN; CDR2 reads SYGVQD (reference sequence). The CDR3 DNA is TGCGCCAGCAGTGGAGGGACAGGGCGGCCAGATACGCAGTATTTT. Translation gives CASSGGTGRPDTQYF.

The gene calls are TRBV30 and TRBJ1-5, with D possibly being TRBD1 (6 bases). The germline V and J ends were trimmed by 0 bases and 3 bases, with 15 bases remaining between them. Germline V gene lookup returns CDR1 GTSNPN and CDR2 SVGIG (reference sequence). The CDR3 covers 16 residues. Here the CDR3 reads CAWSVGQGLNNQPQHF. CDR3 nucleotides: TGTGCCTGGAGTGTAGGTCAGGGGCTGAACAATCAGCCCCAGCATTTT.

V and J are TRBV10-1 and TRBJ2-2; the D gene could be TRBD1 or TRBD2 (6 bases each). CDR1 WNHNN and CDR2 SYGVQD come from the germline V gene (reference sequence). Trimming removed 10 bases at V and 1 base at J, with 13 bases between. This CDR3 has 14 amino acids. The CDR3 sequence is CATGDSMNTGELFF. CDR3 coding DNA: TGCGCCACAGGGGACTCCATGAACACCGGGGAGCTGTTTTTT.

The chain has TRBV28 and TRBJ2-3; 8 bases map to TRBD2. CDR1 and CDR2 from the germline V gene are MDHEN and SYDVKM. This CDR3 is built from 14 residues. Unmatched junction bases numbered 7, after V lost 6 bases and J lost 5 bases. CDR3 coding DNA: TGTGCCAGCAGACTCGGACTAGCAAAAGATACGCAGTATTTT. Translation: CASRLGLAKDTQYF.

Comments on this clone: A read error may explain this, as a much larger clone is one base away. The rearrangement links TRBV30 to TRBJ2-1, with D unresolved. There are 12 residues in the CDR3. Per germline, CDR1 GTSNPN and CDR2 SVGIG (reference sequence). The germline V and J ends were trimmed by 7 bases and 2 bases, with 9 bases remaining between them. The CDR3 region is CALRPTYNEQFF. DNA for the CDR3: TGTGCCTTGAGACCAACCTACAATGAGCAGTTCTTC.

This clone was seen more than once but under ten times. CDR3 region: CASSPGNSGANVLTF. The CDR3, as DNA: TGCGCCAGCAGCCCTGGGAACTCTGGGGCCAACGTCCTGACTTTC. The chain recombines TRBV10-1 with TRBJ2-6; D gene ambiguous. The ends were cut back, 6 bases at V and 0 bases at J, with 9 bases in the middle. The CDR3 loop spans 15 amino acids. CDR1 WNHNN and CDR2 SYGVQD come from the germline V gene (reference sequence).

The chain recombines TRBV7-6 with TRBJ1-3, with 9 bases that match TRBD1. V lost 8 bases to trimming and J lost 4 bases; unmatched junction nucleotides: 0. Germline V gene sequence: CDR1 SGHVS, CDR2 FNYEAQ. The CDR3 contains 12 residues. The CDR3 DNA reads TGTGCCAGCGGACAGGGGGGAAACACCATATATTTT. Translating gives CASGQGGNTIYF.

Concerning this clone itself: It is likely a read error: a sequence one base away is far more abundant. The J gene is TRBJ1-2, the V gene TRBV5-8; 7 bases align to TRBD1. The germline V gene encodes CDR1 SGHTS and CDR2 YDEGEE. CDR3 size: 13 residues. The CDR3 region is CASSQGTDYGYTF. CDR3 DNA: TGCGCCAGCAGCCAAGGGACAGACTATGGCTACACCTTC.

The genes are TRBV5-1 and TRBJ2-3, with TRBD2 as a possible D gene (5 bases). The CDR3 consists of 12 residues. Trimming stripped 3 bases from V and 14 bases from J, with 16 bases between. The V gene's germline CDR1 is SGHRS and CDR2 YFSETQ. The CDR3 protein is CASSYGDSVWYF. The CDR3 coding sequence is TGCGCCAGCAGCTACGGGGATTCGGTGTGGTATTTT.

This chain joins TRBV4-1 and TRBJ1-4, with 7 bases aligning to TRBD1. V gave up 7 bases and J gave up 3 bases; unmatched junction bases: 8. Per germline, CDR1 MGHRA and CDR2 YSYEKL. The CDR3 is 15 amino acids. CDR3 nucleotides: TGCGCCAGCAAAAAACCGGGACAGTCTAATGAAAAACTGTTTTTT. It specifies CASKKPGQSNEKLFF.